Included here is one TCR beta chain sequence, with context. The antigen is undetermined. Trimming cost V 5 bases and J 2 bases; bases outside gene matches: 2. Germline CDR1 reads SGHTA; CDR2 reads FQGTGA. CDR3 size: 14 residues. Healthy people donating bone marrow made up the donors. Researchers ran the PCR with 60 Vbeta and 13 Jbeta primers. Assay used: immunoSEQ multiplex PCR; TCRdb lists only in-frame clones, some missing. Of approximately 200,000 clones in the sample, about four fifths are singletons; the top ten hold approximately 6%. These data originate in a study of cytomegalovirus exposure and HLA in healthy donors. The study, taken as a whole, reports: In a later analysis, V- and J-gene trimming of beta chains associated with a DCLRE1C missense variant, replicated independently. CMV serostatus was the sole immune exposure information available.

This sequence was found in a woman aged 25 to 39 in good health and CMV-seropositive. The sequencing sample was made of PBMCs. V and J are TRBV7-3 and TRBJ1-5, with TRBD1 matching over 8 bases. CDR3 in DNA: TGTGCCAGCAGCCAGACAGGGGGCAATCAGCCCCAGCATTTT. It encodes CASSQTGGNQPQHF. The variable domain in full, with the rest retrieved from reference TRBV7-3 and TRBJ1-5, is GAGVSQTPSNKVTEKGKYVELRCDPISGHTALYWYRQSLGQGPEFLIYFQGTGAADDSGLPNDRFFAVRPEGSVSTLKIQRTERGDSAVYLCASSQTGGNQPQHFGDGTRLSIL.